The sample holds a few counts of the clone carrying this T cell receptor beta chain. The data belong to a study of blood T cell repertoires in COVID-19. Study details: Italy, Spain and the United States were the sources of the convalescent and acute COVID-19 samples. The analysed material was cDNA or gDNA that came from T cells, B-cell-depleted T cells, or PBMCs.

This CDR3 has 15 residues. V lost 1 base to trimming and J lost 10 bases; unmatched junction nucleotides: 5. Germline values: CDR1 MNHEY, CDR2 SMNVEV (reference sequence). Clones were read by immunoSEQ multiplex PCR, and TCRdb kept only the in-frame ones, dropping some. The sample lists about 75,000 clones; about 74% were seen once. The sequenced material came from peripheral blood. The gene calls are TRBV27 and TRBJ1-6; the match to TRBD1 covers 9 bases. The clonotype comes from a human donor with acute or convalescent COVID-19. The donor label of this sample is uncertain. The CDR3 loop reads CASSLWTGVGSPLHF. The CDR3 DNA reads TGTGCCAGCAGTTTATGGACAGGGGTTGGGTCACCCCTCCACTTT.